A single sample is the source of the 4 T cell receptor beta chains below, sequenced in a study of early T cells in non-severe SARS-CoV-2 infection. TCRdb re-analysed the 5' RACE reads in MiXCR, keeping a single row per CDR3 protein. The repertoire holds approximately 30,000 distinct CDR3 sequences, with roughly 7% as singletons. What was sequenced was whole blood. The origin of the receptors is an adult who was a healthcare worker with PCR-confirmed SARS-CoV-2 infection or an uninfected control (not recorded which).

The table lists this clonotype with many counts. The J gene is TRBJ2-3, the V gene TRBV5-1, with 11 bases aligning to TRBD1. Germline V gene data show CDR1 as SGHRS and CDR2 as YFSETQ. The CDR3 consists of 15 residues. V trimming: 1 base; J trimming: 4 bases; junction bases outside the gene matches: 2. The CDR3 spells CASSLMGQGADTQYF. The CDR3 nucleotides read TGCGCCAGCAGCTTGATGGGACAGGGGGCAGATACGCAGTATTTT.

This clonotype was counted at least ten times. The V call is TRBV28, the J call TRBJ2-7, with D possibly matching TRBD2 (6 bases). The ends were cut back, 3 bases at V and 1 base at J, with 16 bases in the middle. CDR1 is MDHEN, CDR2 SYDVKM, per germline. This CDR3 contains 16 residues. CDR3 loop: CASSLRDSLGSYEQYF. DNA of the CDR3: TGTGCCAGCAGTTTGAGGGACTCTCTGGGTTCCTACGAGCAGTACTTC.

Many counts were recorded for this clonotype. The chain recombines TRBV4-3 with TRBJ2-2; perhaps TRBD1 as D (5 bases). V lost 1 base, J lost 3 bases, and 12 bases lay in between. The V gene's germline CDR1 is LGHNA and CDR2 YSLEER. This CDR3 region has 16 residues. The CDR3 region is CASSQVAGQDTGELFF. The CDR3 DNA follows: TGCGCCAGCAGCCAAGTCGCAGGGCAGGACACCGGGGAGCTGTTTTTT.

This clonotype appeared many times. The chain uses TRBV12-3 or TRBV12-4 and TRBJ1-2; 7 bases agree with TRBD1. J gave up 5 bases and V 5 bases, and 5 bases lay outside the gene matches. The CDR3 is 13 amino acids. The CDR3 DNA sequence: TGTGCCAGCAGTACAGGGGCGCGGTATGGCTACACCTTC. Translation gives CASSTGARYGYTF.